This is a list of T cell receptor beta chains from one sample in a study of response to subunit inactivated influenza vaccine. TCRdb itself ran the RT-PCR reads through MiXCR, one entry per CDR3 protein. Here the sample spans hundreds of thousands of distinct CDR3 sequences, about 14% being singletons. The input for sequencing was PBMCs from blood, taken around two weeks before vaccination. The receptors derive from a man aged 50 or older who received an inactivated influenza vaccine. Each CDR3 is given without its conserved first and last residue. Some rows mark clone size as missing; the rest say once, few, many or name a class of expanded clone.

clone_size: few; j_call: TRBJ1-1; v_call: TRBV6-1; cdr3_aa: ASRAGKETEAF
clone_size: few; j_call: TRBJ2-3; v_call: TRBV6-5; cdr3_aa: ASTNTRGQTSSTDTQY
clone_size: .; j_call: TRBJ2-1; v_call: TRBV5-1; cdr3_aa: ASSRDFPSYNEQF
clone_size: few; j_call: TRBJ2-7; v_call: TRBV7-8; cdr3_aa: ASSPTVGGSHEQY
clone_size: few; j_call: TRBJ1-1; v_call: TRBV15; cdr3_aa: ATSRDPDTEAF
clone_size: .; j_call: TRBJ2-1; v_call: TRBV4-3; cdr3_aa: ASSQDRSLNEQF
clone_size: .; j_call: TRBJ2-3; v_call: TRBV24-1; cdr3_aa: ATSSPSTDTQY
clone_size: few; j_call: TRBJ1-1; v_call: TRBV20-1; cdr3_aa: SAGRQGTVNTEAF
clone_size: .; j_call: TRBJ2-5; v_call: TRBV5-1; cdr3_aa: ASSMGLQETQY
clone_size: few; j_call: TRBJ2-7; v_call: TRBV7-6; cdr3_aa: ASSSIDRVGEQY
clone_size: many; j_call: TRBJ1-2; v_call: TRBV7-2; cdr3_aa: ASSLVGGVGYT
clone_size: many; j_call: TRBJ1-1; v_call: TRBV12-3/TRBV12-4; cdr3_aa: ASSPRQNTEAF
clone_size: .; j_call: TRBJ1-2; v_call: TRBV28; cdr3_aa: ASSTGTEKIGYT
clone_size: .; j_call: TRBJ2-1; v_call: TRBV24-1; cdr3_aa: ATSDSDGSSYNEQF
clone_size: few; j_call: TRBJ2-3; v_call: TRBV24-1; cdr3_aa: ATSDSRLAGGTDTQY
clone_size: few; j_call: TRBJ1-2; v_call: TRBV12-3/TRBV12-4; cdr3_aa: ASSFGRAANYGYT
clone_size: few; j_call: TRBJ1-2; v_call: TRBV6-5; cdr3_aa: ASSYRGQKNGYT
clone_size: few; j_call: TRBJ1-3; v_call: TRBV12-3/TRBV12-4; cdr3_aa: ASSPRWGSGNTIY
clone_size: many; j_call: TRBJ2-1; v_call: TRBV20-1; cdr3_aa: SARDLAGGYNEQF
clone_size: many; j_call: TRBJ2-2; v_call: TRBV5-1; cdr3_aa: ASSVRGAGELF
clone_size: few; j_call: TRBJ2-6; v_call: TRBV5-6; cdr3_aa: ASSPDRGSGANVLT
clone_size: .; j_call: TRBJ2-2; v_call: TRBV2; cdr3_aa: ASKGTGELS
clone_size: .; j_call: TRBJ2-3; v_call: TRBV5-1; cdr3_aa: ASSFPQRGTDTQY
clone_size: few; j_call: TRBJ2-1; v_call: TRBV29-1; cdr3_aa: SVDELSNEQF
clone_size: few; j_call: TRBJ2-5; v_call: TRBV29-1; cdr3_aa: SVEVPSGRGV
clone_size: few; j_call: TRBJ1-2; v_call: TRBV21-1; cdr3_aa: ASSKVVAGAPNYGYT
clone_size: .; j_call: TRBJ2-3; v_call: TRBV2; cdr3_aa: ASSKTSGSTKDTQY
clone_size: .; j_call: TRBJ1-2; v_call: TRBV28; cdr3_aa: ASSRTGGTNYGYT
clone_size: many; j_call: TRBJ2-7; v_call: TRBV29-1; cdr3_aa: SVEATGNSYEQY
clone_size: few; j_call: TRBJ2-5; v_call: TRBV6-2/TRBV6-3; cdr3_aa: ASGLGGYQETQY
clone_size: .; j_call: TRBJ2-2; v_call: TRBV30; cdr3_aa: AWSRGLADTGELF
clone_size: few; j_call: TRBJ2-1; v_call: TRBV19; cdr3_aa: ASSIDGFNEQF
clone_size: .; j_call: TRBJ2-6; v_call: TRBV20-1; cdr3_aa: SASEGSGANVLT
clone_size: .; j_call: TRBJ2-5; v_call: TRBV7-6; cdr3_aa: ASSLVLGTAQETQY
clone_size: few; j_call: TRBJ2-7; v_call: TRBV5-1; cdr3_aa: ASSLAPSDGEQY
clone_size: few; j_call: TRBJ1-1; v_call: TRBV11-2; cdr3_aa: ASSLAIYTEAF
clone_size: once; j_call: TRBJ2-7; v_call: TRBV5-5; cdr3_aa: ASSRGPPPAYEQY
clone_size: few; j_call: TRBJ1-1; v_call: TRBV5-1; cdr3_aa: ASSVGGQNTEAF
clone_size: .; j_call: TRBJ1-4; v_call: TRBV24-1; cdr3_aa: ATSDPGATNEKLF
clone_size: .; j_call: TRBJ2-3; v_call: TRBV7-9; cdr3_aa: AIGPGLLGDTQY
clone_size: .; j_call: TRBJ2-7; v_call: TRBV10-3; cdr3_aa: AISEYPGGVSYEQY
clone_size: .; j_call: TRBJ2-5; v_call: TRBV20-1; cdr3_aa: SAPGLAGGGYQETQY
clone_size: .; j_call: TRBJ1-4; v_call: TRBV7-9; cdr3_aa: ASSFYPLSEKLF
clone_size: .; j_call: TRBJ2-7; v_call: TRBV20-1; cdr3_aa: SASRTGGYEQY
clone_size: few; j_call: TRBJ2-1; v_call: TRBV5-1; cdr3_aa: ASSPGLAAIYNEQF
clone_size: .; j_call: TRBJ1-1; v_call: TRBV20-1; cdr3_aa: SAQRQLAETEAF
clone_size: many; j_call: TRBJ1-1; v_call: TRBV5-1; cdr3_aa: ASSFNGGTEAF
clone_size: .; j_call: TRBJ2-1; v_call: TRBV20-1; cdr3_aa: SALGAGNNEQF
clone_size: .; j_call: TRBJ2-7; v_call: TRBV5-1; cdr3_aa: ARLGTGSPEQY
clone_size: many; j_call: TRBJ2-7; v_call: TRBV12-3/TRBV12-4; cdr3_aa: ASSLTGRSYEQY
clone_size: .; j_call: TRBJ2-2; v_call: TRBV10-3; cdr3_aa: AARQGSTGEPF
clone_size: .; j_call: TRBJ2-1; v_call: TRBV28; cdr3_aa: ASGSLAGVSEQF
clone_size: .; j_call: TRBJ2-7; v_call: TRBV12-3/TRBV12-4; cdr3_aa: ASRDRAAYEQY
clone_size: .; j_call: TRBJ1-2; v_call: TRBV6-5; cdr3_aa: ASSSIDYGYT
clone_size: .; j_call: TRBJ2-2; v_call: TRBV10-2; cdr3_aa: ASIAAGDTGELF